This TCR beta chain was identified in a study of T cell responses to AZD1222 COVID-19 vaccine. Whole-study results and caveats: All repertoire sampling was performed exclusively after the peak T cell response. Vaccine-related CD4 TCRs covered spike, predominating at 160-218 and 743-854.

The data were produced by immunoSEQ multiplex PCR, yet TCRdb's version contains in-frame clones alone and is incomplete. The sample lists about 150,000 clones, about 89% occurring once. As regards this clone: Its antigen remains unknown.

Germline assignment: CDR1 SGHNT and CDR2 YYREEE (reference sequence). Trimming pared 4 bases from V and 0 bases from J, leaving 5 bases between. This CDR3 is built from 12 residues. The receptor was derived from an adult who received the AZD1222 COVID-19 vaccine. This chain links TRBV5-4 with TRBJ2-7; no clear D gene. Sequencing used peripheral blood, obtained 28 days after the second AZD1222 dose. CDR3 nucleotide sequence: TGTGCCAGCAGCCTTAACTCCTACGAGCAGTACTTC. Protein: CASSLNSYEQYF.